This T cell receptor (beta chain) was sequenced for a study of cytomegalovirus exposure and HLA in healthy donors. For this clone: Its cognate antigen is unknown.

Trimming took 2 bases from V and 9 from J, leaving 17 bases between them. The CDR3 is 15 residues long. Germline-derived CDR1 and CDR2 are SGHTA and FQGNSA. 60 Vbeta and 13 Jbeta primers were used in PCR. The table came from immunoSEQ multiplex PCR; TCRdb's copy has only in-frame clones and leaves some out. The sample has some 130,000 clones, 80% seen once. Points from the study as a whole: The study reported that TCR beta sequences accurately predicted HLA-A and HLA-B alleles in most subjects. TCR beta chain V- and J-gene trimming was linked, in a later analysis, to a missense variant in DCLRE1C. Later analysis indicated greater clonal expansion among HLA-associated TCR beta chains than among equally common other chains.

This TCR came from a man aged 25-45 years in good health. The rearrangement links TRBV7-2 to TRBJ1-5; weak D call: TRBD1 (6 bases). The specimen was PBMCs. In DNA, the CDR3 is TGTGCCAGCAGCTTAACCGGGGGGCGAATTCCGCCCCAGCATTTT. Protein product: CASSLTGGRIPPQHF.